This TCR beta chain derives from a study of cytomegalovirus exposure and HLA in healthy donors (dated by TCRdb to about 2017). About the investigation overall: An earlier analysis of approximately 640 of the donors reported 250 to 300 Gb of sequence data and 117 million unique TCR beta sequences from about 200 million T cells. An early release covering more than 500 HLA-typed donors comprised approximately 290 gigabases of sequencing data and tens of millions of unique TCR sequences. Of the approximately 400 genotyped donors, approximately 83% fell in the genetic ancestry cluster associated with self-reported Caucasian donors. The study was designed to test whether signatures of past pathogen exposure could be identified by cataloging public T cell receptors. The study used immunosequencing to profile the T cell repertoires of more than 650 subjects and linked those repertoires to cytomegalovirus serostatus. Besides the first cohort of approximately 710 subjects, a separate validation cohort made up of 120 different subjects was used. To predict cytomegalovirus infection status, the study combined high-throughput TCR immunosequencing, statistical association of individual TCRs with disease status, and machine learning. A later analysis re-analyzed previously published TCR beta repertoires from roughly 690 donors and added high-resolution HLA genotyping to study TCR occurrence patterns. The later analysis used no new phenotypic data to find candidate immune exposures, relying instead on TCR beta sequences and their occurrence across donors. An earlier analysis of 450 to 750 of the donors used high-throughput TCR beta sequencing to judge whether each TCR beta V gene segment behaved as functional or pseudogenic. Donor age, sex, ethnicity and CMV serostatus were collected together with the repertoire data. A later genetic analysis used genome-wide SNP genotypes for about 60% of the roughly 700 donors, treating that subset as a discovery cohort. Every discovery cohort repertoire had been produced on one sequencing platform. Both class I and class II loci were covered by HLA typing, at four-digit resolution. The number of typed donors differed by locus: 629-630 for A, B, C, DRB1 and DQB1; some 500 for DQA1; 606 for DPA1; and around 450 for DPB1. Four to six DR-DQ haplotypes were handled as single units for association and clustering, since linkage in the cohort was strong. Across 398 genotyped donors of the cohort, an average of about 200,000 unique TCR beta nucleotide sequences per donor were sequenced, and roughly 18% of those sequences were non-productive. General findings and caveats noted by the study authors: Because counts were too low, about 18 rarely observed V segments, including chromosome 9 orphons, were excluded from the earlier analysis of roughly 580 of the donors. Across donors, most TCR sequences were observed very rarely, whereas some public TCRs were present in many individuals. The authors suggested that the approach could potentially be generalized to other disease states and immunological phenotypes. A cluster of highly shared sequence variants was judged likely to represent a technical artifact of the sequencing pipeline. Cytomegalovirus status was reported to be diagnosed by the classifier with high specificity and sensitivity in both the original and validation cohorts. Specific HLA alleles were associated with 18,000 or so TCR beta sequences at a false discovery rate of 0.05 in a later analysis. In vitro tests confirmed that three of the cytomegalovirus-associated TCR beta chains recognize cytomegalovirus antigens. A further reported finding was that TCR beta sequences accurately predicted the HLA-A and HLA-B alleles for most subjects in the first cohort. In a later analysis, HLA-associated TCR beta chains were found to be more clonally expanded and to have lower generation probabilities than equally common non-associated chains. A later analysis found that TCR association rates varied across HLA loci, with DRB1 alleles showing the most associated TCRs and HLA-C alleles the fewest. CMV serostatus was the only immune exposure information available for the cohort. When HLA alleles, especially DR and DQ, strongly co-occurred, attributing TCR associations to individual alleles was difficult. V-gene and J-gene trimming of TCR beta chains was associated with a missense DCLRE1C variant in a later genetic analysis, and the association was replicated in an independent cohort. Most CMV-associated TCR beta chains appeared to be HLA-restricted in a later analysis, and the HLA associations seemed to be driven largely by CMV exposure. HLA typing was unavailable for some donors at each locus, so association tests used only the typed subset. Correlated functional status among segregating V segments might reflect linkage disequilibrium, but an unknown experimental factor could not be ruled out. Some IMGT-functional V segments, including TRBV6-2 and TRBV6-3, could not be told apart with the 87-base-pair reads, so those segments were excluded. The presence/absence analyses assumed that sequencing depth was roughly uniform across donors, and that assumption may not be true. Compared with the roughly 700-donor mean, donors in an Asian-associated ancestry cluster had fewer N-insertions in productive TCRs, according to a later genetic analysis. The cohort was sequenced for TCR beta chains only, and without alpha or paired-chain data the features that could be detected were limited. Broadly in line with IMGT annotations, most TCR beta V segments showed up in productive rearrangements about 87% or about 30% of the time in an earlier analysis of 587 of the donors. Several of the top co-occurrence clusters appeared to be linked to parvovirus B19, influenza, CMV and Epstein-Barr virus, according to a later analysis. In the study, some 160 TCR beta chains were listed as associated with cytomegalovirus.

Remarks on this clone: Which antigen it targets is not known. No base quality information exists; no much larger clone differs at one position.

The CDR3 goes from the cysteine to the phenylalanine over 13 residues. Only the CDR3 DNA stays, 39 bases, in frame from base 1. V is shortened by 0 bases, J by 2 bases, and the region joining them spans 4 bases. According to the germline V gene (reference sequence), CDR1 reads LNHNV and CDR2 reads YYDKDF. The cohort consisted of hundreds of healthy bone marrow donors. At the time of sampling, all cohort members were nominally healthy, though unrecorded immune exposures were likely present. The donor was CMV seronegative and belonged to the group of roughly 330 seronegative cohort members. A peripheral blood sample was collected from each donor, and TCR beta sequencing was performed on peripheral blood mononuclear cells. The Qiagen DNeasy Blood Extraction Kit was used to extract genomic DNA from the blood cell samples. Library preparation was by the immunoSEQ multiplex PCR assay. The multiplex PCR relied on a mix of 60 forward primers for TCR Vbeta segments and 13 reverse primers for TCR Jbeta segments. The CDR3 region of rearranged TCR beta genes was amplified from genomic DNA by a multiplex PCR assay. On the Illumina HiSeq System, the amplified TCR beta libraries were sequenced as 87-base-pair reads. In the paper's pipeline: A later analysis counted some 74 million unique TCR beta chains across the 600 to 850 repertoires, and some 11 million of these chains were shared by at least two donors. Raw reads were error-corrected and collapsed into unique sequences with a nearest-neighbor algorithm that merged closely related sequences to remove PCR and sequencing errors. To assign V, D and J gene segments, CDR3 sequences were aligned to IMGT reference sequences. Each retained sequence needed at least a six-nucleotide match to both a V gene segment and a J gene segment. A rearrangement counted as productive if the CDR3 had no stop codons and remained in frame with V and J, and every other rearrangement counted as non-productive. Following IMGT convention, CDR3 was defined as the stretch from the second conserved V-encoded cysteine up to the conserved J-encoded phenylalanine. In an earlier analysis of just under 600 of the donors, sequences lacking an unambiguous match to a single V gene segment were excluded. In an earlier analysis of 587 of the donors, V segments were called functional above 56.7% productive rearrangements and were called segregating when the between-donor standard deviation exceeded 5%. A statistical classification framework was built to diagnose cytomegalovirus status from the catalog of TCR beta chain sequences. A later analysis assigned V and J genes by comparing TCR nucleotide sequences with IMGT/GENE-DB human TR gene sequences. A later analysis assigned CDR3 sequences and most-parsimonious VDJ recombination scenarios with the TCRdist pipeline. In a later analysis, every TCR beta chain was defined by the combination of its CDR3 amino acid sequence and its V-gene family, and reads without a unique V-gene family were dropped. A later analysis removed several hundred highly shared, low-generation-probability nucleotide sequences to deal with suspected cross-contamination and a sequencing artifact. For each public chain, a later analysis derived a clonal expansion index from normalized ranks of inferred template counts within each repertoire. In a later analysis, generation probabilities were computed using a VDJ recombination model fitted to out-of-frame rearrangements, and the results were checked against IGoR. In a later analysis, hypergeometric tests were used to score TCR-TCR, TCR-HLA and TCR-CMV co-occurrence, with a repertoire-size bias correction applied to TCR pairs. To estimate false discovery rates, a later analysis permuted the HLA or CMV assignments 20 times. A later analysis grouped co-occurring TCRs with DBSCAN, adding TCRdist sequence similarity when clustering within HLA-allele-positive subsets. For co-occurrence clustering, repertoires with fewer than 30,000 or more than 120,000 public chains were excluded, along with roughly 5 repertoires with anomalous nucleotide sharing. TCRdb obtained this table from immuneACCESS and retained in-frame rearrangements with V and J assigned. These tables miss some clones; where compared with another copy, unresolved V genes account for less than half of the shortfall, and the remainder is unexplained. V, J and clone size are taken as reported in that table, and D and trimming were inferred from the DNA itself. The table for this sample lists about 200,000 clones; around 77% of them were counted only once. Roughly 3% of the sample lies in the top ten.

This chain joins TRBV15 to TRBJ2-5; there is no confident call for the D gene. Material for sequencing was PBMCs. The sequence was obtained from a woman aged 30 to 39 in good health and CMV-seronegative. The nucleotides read TGTGCCACCAGCAGAGACCGGCAAGAGACCCAGTACTTC. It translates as CATSRDRQETQYF. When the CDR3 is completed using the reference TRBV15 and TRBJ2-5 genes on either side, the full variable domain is DAMVIQNPRYQVTQFGKPVTLSCSQTLNHNVMYWYQQKSSQAPKLLFHYYDKDFNNEADTPDNFQSRRPNTSFCFLDIRSPGLGDTAMYLCATSRDRQETQYFGPGTRLLVL.